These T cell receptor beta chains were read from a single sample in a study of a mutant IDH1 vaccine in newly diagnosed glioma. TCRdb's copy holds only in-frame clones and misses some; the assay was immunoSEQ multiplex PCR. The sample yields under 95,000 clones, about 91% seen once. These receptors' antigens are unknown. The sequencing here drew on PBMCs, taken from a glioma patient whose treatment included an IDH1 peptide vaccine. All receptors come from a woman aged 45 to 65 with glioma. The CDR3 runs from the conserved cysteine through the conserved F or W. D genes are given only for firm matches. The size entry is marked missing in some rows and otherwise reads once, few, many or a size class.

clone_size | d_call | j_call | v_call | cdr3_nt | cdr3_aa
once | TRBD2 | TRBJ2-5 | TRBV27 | TGTGCCAGCAGTTTATCGGTAGCGGGGAGACAAGAGACCCAGTACTTC | CASSLSVAGRQETQYF
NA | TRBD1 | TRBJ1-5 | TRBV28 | TGTGCCAGCAGACCGGGACAGGGGGCCCTTCAGCCCCAGCATTTT | CASRPGQGALQPQHF
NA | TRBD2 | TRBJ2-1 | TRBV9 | TGTGCCAGCAGCGCGGTAGCGGGAGGGCCCAATGAGCAGTTCTTC | CASSAVAGGPNEQFF
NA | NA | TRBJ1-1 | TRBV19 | TGTGCCAGTAGGGACCGCATGAACACTGAAGCTTTCTTT | CASRDRMNTEAFF
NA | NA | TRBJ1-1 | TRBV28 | TGTGCCAGCAGCTCGAACACTGAAGCTTTCTTT | CASSSNTEAFF
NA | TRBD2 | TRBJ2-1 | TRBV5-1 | TGCGCCAGCAGCACCGGGACTAGCTCCTACAATGAGCAGTTCTTC | CASSTGTSSYNEQFF
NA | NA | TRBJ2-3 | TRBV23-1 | TGCGCCAGCAGTCTGTTTCCTGTTCTATTTACAGGGAGCCCCCTCACAGATACGCAGTATTTT | CASSLFPVLFTGSPLTDTQYF
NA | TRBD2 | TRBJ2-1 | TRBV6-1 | TGTGCCAGCAGGGGACTAGCGGGAGAGGGTGAGCAGTTCTTC | CASRGLAGEGEQFF
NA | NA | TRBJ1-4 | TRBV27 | TGTGCCAGCAGTCCTAACATAGATGCAACTAATGAAAAACTGTTTTTT | CASSPNIDATNEKLFF
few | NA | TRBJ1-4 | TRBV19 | TGTGCCAGTAGCGGCCGGCGGGGGGCAGGGGAAAAACTGTTTTTT | CASSGRRGAGEKLFF
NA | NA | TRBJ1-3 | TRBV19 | TGTGCCAGTACCCCGTTCGGGGCTTGGGCTGGAAACACCATATATTTT | CASTPFGAWAGNTIYF
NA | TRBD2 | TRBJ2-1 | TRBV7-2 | TGTGCCAGCAGCCCCGGACTAGCGGGCAATGAGCAGTTCTTC | CASSPGLAGNEQFF
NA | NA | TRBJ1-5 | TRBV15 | TGTGCCACCAGGCCCGAAAGGAGTAGCAATCAGCCCCAGCATTTT | CATRPERSSNQPQHF
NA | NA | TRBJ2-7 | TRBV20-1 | TGCAGTGCAGAGTACGACTACGAGCAGTACTTC | CSAEYDYEQYF
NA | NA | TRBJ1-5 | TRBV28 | TGTGCCAGCAGTCAGTTACTAGCCAATCAGCCCCAGCATTTT | CASSQLLANQPQHF
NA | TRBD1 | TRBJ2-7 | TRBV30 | TGTGCCTGGACCCTCGGACAGGGTGACGAGCAGTACTTC | CAWTLGQGDEQYF
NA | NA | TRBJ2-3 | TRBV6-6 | TGTGCCAGCAGTTCCCGGGACAACACAGATACGCAGTATTTT | CASSSRDNTDTQYF
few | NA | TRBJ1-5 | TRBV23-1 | TGCGCCAGCAAGGGGAATCAGCCCCAGCATTTT | CASKGNQPQHF
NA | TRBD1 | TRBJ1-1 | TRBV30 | TGTGCCTTGGACAGGGGAGGTCAGACTGAAGCTTTCTTT | CALDRGGQTEAFF
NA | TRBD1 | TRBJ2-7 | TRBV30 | TGTGCCTGGAGCTCAACCCGGACAGGTGATTCCTACGAGCAGTACTTC | CAWSSTRTGDSYEQYF
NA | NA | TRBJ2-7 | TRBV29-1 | TGCAGCGTTGTTAACGGCTACGAGCAGTACTTC | CSVVNGYEQYF
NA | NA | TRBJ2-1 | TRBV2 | TGTGCCAGCAACGGACCTGCTTCAGGGAATGAGCAGTTCTTC | CASNGPASGNEQFF
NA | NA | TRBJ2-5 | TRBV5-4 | TGTGCCAGCAGCTTGCGGCTTAACCAAGAGACCCAGTACTTC | CASSLRLNQETQYF
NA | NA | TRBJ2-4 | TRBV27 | TGTGCCAGCAGTTTACAGGGAGAGGAAAACATTCAGTACTTC | CASSLQGEENIQYF
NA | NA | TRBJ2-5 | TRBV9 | TGTGCCAGCAGCGTAGGGAACGGGGCGGGATGGACCCAGTACTTC | CASSVGNGAGWTQYF
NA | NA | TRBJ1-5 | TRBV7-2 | TGTGCCAGCAGCTTATTCGGGGATCAGCCCCAGCATTTT | CASSLFGDQPQHF
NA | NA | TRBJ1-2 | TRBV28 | TGTGCCAGCAGTTTTTCAGGGACCTCCTATGGCTACACCTTC | CASSFSGTSYGYTF
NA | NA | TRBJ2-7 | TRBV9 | TGTGCCAGCAGCGTAGGGAGTGAGGAGGGGGTGTATGAGCAGTACTTC | CASSVGSEEGVYEQYF
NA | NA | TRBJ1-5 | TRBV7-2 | TGTGCCAGCAGCTTAGAAGGGAGGCCCCAGCATTTT | CASSLEGRPQHF
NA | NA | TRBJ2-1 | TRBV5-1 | TGCGCCAGCAGCTTAAACAGGGATGAGCAGTTCTTC | CASSLNRDEQFF
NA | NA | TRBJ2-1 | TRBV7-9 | TGTGCCAGCAGCTTCACTAACAGGGTTGACAATGAGCAGTTCTTC | CASSFTNRVDNEQFF
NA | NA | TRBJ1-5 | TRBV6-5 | TGTGCCAGCAGTTACTCTGGGGGTAGCAATCAGCCCCAGCATTTT | CASSYSGGSNQPQHF
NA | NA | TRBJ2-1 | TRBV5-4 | TGTGCCAGCAGCTTACCCCACCTCCCCAATGAGCAGTTCTTC | CASSLPHLPNEQFF
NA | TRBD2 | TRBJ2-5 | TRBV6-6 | TGTGCCAGCAGTACTGGACTAGCGGGAGGAGAGACCCAGTACTTC | CASSTGLAGGETQYF
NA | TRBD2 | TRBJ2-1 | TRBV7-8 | TGTGCCAGCAGCTTTGTTCCGGGGGGAGGGAATGAGCAGTTCTTC | CASSFVPGGGNEQFF
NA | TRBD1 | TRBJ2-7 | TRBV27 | TGTGCCAGCAGTTCCAGGGGGAGTCTCTACGAGCAGTACTTC | CASSSRGSLYEQYF
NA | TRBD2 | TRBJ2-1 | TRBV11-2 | TGTGCCAGCAGCGCCACCGGGACTAGCGGCTTGTCCTACAATGAGCAGTTCTTC | CASSATGTSGLSYNEQFF
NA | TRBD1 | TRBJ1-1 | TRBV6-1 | TGTGCCAGCAGTAAGACAGGGTTCGCAGCTTTCTTT | CASSKTGFAAFF
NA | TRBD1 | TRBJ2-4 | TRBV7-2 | TGTGCCAGCAGCTTAATGACAGGGAGCGCAAACATTCAGTACTTC | CASSLMTGSANIQYF
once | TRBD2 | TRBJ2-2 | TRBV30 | TGTGCCTGGAGTTTAGCGGGCGTTTACACCGGGGAGCTGTTTTTT | CAWSLAGVYTGELFF
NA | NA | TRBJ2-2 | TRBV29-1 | TGCAGCGTTGCAAGGGACACAAACACCGGGGAGCTGTTTTTT | CSVARDTNTGELFF
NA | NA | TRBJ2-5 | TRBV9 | TGTGCCAGCAGTGAGGGACACATCCTACAAGAGACCCAGTACTTC | CASSEGHILQETQYF
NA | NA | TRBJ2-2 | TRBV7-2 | TGTGCCAGCAGCTTAGTTGGCTGGTCGAACACCGGGGAGCTGTTTTTT | CASSLVGWSNTGELFF
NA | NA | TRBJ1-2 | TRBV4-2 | TGTGCCAGCAGCCAAGGAGACCGCTTTAACTATGGCTACACCTTC | CASSQGDRFNYGYTF
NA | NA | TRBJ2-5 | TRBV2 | TGTGCCAGCAGCGTCGGCGGGTTGGAGACCCAGTACTTC | CASSVGGLETQYF
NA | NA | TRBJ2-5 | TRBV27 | TGTGCCAGCAGTCTTGGGGAGACCCAGTACTTC | CASSLGETQYF
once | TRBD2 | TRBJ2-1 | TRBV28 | TGTGCCAGCAGACCAATAGCGGGAGGGCCAGGCAATGAGCAGTTCTTC | CASRPIAGGPGNEQFF
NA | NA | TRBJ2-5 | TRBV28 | TGTGCCAGCAGTTACGTGGGACTCCAAGAGACCCAGTACTTC | CASSYVGLQETQYF
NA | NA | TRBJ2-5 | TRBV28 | TGTGCCAGCACCCCCGGGGCAGGGAGAATCCAAGAGACCCAGTACTTC | CASTPGAGRIQETQYF
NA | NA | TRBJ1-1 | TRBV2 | TGTGCCAGCAGCCGGGCCCCAAGGGCTGAAGCTTTCTTT | CASSRAPRAEAFF
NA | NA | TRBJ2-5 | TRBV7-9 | TGTGCCAGCAGCTTATCAATTTCGGGCATCCAAGAGACCCAGTACTTC | CASSLSISGIQETQYF
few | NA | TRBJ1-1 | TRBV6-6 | TGTGCCAGCAGAGCATACGAGGTTGAAGCTTTCTTT | CASRAYEVEAFF
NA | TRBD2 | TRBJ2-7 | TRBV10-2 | TGCGCCAGCAGTGTTAGCGGGAGGAGCTCCTACGAGCAGTACTTC | CASSVSGRSSYEQYF
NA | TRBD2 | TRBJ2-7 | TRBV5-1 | TGCGCCAGCAGCCCATCACTAGCGGAGGCCTACGAGCAGTACTTC | CASSPSLAEAYEQYF
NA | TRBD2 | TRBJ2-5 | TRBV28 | TGTGCCAGCAGTCTAGCGGGGAAGATAGAGACCCAGTACTTC | CASSLAGKIETQYF
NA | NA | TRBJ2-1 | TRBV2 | TGTGCCAGCAGTGAAGAGGGCAGGAATAATGAGCAGTTCTTC | CASSEEGRNNEQFF
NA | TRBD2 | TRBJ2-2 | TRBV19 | TGTGCCAGTAGTACCCAGGCTAGCGGGTACACCGGGGAGCTGTTTTTT | CASSTQASGYTGELFF
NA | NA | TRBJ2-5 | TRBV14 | TGTGCCAGCAGCCAAGAAGAGGGAGTAGTGAAGACCCAGTACTTC | CASSQEEGVVKTQYF
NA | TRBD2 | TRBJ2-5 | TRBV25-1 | TGTGCCAGCAGTGACGGGCGGGAGGGCGGAGAGACCCAGTACTTC | CASSDGREGGETQYF
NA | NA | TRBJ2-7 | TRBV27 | TGTGCCAGCAGTCCCTACCGGGACAATGGCTACGAGCAGTACTTC | CASSPYRDNGYEQYF